This TCR beta chain was recovered during a study of shared T cell receptors in the human thymus. The assay was immunoSEQ multiplex PCR, and TCRdb's table has in-frame clones only and misses some. This table has hundreds of thousands of clones, approximately 87% appearing once. The sample was also reused in another study, on human thymus T cells. That report adds: Healthy Finnish infants undergoing corrective surgery for congenital heart defects were used as donors. Resections that were taken during corrective heart surgery supplied the thymus tissue. Related studies noted strongly shared thymic repertoires across unrelated people.

The sequenced sample consisted of thymocytes. The receptor's source is a boy in the first two years of life with a congenital heart defect.

The CDR3 nucleotides read TGTGCCAGTACGCGTATCTCGCAGGGGAGCAATCAGCCCCAGCATTTT. It specifies CASTRISQGSNQPQHF. The chain links TRBV19 to TRBJ1-5; D might be TRBD1 (6 bases). Germline V gene lookup returns CDR1 LNHDA and CDR2 SQIVND (reference sequence). This CDR3 has 16 residues. Trimming took 7 bases from V and 1 from J, leaving 17 bases between them.